This T cell receptor beta chain was observed in a study of human T cells and chemical hapten exposure. In TCRdb, the RACE reads were re-called with MiXCR into one record per CDR3 protein. Here the sample spans tens of thousands of distinct CDR3 sequences, approximately 9% being singletons. With respect to this clonotype: The antigen remains undetermined. A read error is possible here, since a much larger clone lies one base away.

Study findings and constraints: Compared to controls, expanded TCRs made significantly more large clusters of similar CDR3s.

Germline lookup yields CDR1 MNHEY and CDR2 SVGAGI. The CDR3 has 12 amino acids. Time point here: patch test 2, 6 weeks after DPC sensitization. Treatment in this sample: therapeutic diphenylcyclopropenone sensitization with weekly scalp DPC. The V call is TRBV6-5, the J call TRBJ1-1; 7 bases line up with TRBD1. This TCR came from a man younger than 45 with alopecia areata. Some clones in this sample may be carry-over from other donors' samples. The sample here was whole blood, taken in connection with sensitization to the hapten diphenylcyclopropenone (DPC). DNA of the CDR3: TGTGCCAACAGTGCCGGACAGGCCGAAGTTTTCTTT. Protein sequence: CANSAGQAEVFF.